This record looks at one TCR beta chain sequence and its context. Its antigen remains undetermined. It has no much larger one-base neighbor in the sample; base qualities were not kept. Reading the label with the study, this specimen's time point is: around 42 days after influenza vaccine administration. Sequences DFQATT (CDR1) and SNEGSKA (CDR2) are obtained from the germline V gene (reference sequence). Ends trimmed: V by 0 bases, J by 2 bases; bases unmatched to a gene: 12. The CDR3 holds 19 amino acids from the cysteine to the phenylalanine. Just CDR3 DNA is preserved here, 57 bases in frame from base 1. The sample comes from a study of response to subunit inactivated influenza vaccine (dated by TCRdb to the late 2010s). About the full investigation: Deep quantitative profiling of the T cell receptor repertoire was used in the study to follow responses to a trivalent subunit inactivated influenza vaccine.

The method behind the library was RT-PCR. Sequenced using an Illumina HiSeq 2500. TCRdb reanalyzed the raw reads on its own, using fastp at Q25 for trimming and MiXCR for clone calling, and kept in-frame beta chains. Entries are consolidated by CDR3 protein sequence, retaining the most common genes and DNA. For this sample there are over 400,000 distinct CDR3 sequences; 9.5% to 13% appear just once. 9.5% to 15% of the sample is held by the ten biggest clonotypes. On the study overall, not on this receptor specifically: According to the authors, only a limited number of new T cells may be recruited by each seasonal influenza vaccination.

This TCR was recovered from a man over 45 who received an inactivated influenza vaccine. Donor details come from another sample of the same person, matched by shared clones. The chain is assembled from TRBV20-1 and TRBJ2-1, and 11 bases in between align with TRBD2. The sample was PBMCs from blood, taken 45 days after vaccination. The sequence in DNA is TGCAGTGCTAGAGAATCGGTCCTAACTAGCGGGAGTCCCTACAATGAGCAGTTCTTC. It specifies CSARESVLTSGSPYNEQFF.